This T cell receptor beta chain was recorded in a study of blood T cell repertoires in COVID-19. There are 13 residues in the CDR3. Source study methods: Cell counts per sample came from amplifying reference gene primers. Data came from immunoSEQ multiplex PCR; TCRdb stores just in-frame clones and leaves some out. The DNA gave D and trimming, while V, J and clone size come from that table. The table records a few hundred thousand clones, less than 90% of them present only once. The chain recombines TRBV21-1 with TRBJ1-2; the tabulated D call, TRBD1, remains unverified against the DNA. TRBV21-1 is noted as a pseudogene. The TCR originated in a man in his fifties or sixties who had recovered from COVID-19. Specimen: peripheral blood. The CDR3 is CASSERTGSGYTF. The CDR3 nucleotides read TGTGCCAGCAGCGAACGAACAGGGTCTGGCTACACCTTC.